The present T cell receptor (beta chain) was sequenced within a study of T cell repertoires in cytomegalovirus infection. Study information: It was recently identified HLA-C-restricted and well-studied HLA-B-restricted CMV epitopes that the study used.

The CDR3 loop spans 14 amino acids. Germline assignment: CDR1 SGHTA and CDR2 FQGNSA. J gave up 10 bases and V 5 bases, and 7 bases lay outside the gene matches. TCRdb called the reads again in MiXCR, with one record for every CDR3 protein. The sample shows approximately 1,000,000 distinct CDR3 sequences, 30% to 40% of them seen only once. This clonotype was recorded a few times. Antigen specificity is unknown. The starting material was cultured CD8+ T cells from PBMCs, obtained from culture after CMV antigen stimulation. The TCR originated in a human donor in good health (CMV status not recorded). Some clones in this sample may be carry-over from other donors' samples. This rearrangement joins TRBV7-2 to TRBJ2-1; TRBD2 matches at 11 bases. Written as DNA, the CDR3 is TGTGCCAGCAGCAGACTAGCGGGGTCTGAGGAGCAGTTCTTC. This encodes CASSRLAGSEEQFF.